Presented here are 22 T cell receptor beta chains from one specimen sequenced in a study of CD8 T cells in ankylosing spondylitis. Findings of the study overall: For ankylosing spondylitis blood, a TCR beta motif of roughly 8 highly homologous variants appeared characteristic.

For these TCRs, the target antigens are not known. Using its own MiXCR run on the 5' RACE reads, TCRdb lists one record per CDR3 protein. The table lists fewer than 400,000 distinct CDR3 sequences, roughly 8% of them singletons. The sample consisted of blood, either unsorted or a sorted T cell fraction (not recorded which). The source of these receptors is a male donor with ankylosing spondylitis.

This chain links TRBV29-1 with TRBJ2-2; possible D gene TRBD2, 6 bases. With 4 bases removed from V and 0 bases from J, the gap between germline ends came to 6 bases. There are 13 residues in the CDR3. Germline loops: CDR1 SQVTM, CDR2 ANQGSEA. CDR3 bases: TGCAGCGTTGGGGGGGCGAACACCGGGGAGCTGTTTTTT. Translating gives CSVGGANTGELFF.

This clonotype was counted many times. In nucleotides, the CDR3 is TGTGCCAGCAGTGAAGGTTTAGCCAGCGAGCAGTTCTTC. The encoded protein is CASSEGLASEQFF. The chain carries TRBV2 and TRBJ2-1; no firm D call. The CDR3 spans 13 residues. The V and J ends lost 1 base and 10 bases respectively, with 11 bases between them. Germline V gene data show CDR1 as SNHLY and CDR2 as FYNNEI.

This clonotype has just a few counts. V usage is TRBV6-1 and J usage is TRBJ1-1; 7 nucleotides align to TRBD1. The germline V gene encodes CDR1 MNHNS and CDR2 SASEGT. Trimming took 6 bases from V and 3 from J; bases not matched to a gene: 7. The CDR3 has 14 amino acids. The CDR3 coding sequence is TGTGCCAGCAGAACGACAGGGAGGGACACTGAAGCTTTCTTT. Translating it yields CASRTTGRDTEAFF.

In its sample, this clonotype was seen many times. The V gene is TRBV28, the J gene TRBJ2-5; D possibly corresponds to TRBD2 (6 bases). The germline V and J ends were trimmed by 5 bases and 3 bases, with 10 bases remaining between them. Germline CDR1 MDHEN, CDR2 SYDVKM. The CDR3 runs to 13 residues. The CDR3 bases are TGTGCCAGCAGTCCCGGGAGCGAAGAGACCCAGTACTTC. Amino acid sequence: CASSPGSEETQYF.

The V gene is TRBV18, the J gene TRBJ2-7; the match to TRBD1 covers 8 bases. J lost 0 bases, V lost 3 bases, and 4 bases had no gene match. Germline V gives CDR1 KGHSH, CDR2 LQKENI. The CDR3 is 15 residues long. CDR3 coding DNA: TGTGCCAGCTCACCGGGGGACAGGAGCTCCTACGAGCAGTACTTC. Its translation is CASSPGDRSSYEQYF.

This clonotype was detected a few times. The CDR3 nucleotides read TGTGCCAGCGGGCTAGCGGACCAAGAGACCCAGTACTTC. Its protein product is CASGLADQETQYF. The chain joins TRBV28 to TRBJ2-5; TRBD2 matches at 7 bases. CDR3 length: 13 residues. Trimming took 8 bases from V and 0 from J; bases not matched to a gene: 3. Germline values: CDR1 MDHEN, CDR2 SYDVKM.

This clonotype was counted between two and nine times. This sequence joins TRBV19 and TRBJ2-2; no definite D call. Trimming shortened V by 3 bases and J by 1 base, and 3 bases separated the two germline ends. This CDR3 region has 13 residues. Germline CDR1 reads LNHDA; CDR2 reads SQIVND (reference sequence). The CDR3 loop reads CASSMGNTGELFF. The CDR3 nucleotides are TGTGCCAGTAGTATGGGGAACACCGGGGAGCTGTTTTTT.

This clonotype has at least ten counts. The genes are TRBV10-3 and TRBJ2-3; D unresolved. Trimming stripped 6 bases from V and 5 bases from J, with 12 bases between. The CDR3 loop spans 13 amino acids. Germline V gene sequence: CDR1 ENHRY, CDR2 SYGVKD. In DNA form, the CDR3 reads TGTGCCATCAGAAACACCCCCATAGATACGCAGTATTTT. Its protein product is CAIRNTPIDTQYF.

This clonotype ranks as medium-sized (0.01 to 0.1%). The CDR3 DNA reads TGTGCCAGCCGGCCGAGAGACAGGACGTCTTTGGAGCAGTACTTC. Translation gives CASRPRDRTSLEQYF. The chain recombines TRBV28 with TRBJ2-7; possible D gene TRBD1, 6 bases. V gave up 8 bases and J gave up 7 bases, with 24 bases separating them. The CDR3 loop spans 15 amino acids. Germline V lookup: CDR1 MDHEN, CDR2 SYDVKM.

The V call is TRBV12-3 or TRBV12-4, the J call TRBJ2-3; perhaps TRBD1 as D (6 bases). There are 14 residues in the CDR3. The V and J ends lost 4 bases and 1 base respectively, with 9 bases between them. The CDR3, as DNA: TGTGCCAGCAGTTCTGAGGGGGGCACAGATACGCAGTATTTT. Its translation is CASSSEGGTDTQYF.

This clonotype has just a few counts. CDR3 region: CASSSPLAGGIHNEQFF. The CDR3 nucleotides read TGTGCCAGCAGTTCCCCCCTTGCGGGAGGGATCCACAATGAGCAGTTCTTC. This rearrangement joins TRBV12-3 or TRBV12-4 to TRBJ2-1, with 9 bases matching TRBD2. After removal of 4 bases from V and 5 bases from J, the junction contained 12 bases not matched to a gene. The CDR3 extends over 17 amino acids.

The chain employs TRBV3-1 and TRBJ2-6; D unclear. Looked up from germline, CDR1 is LGHDT and CDR2 is YNNKEL (reference sequence). V dropped 2 bases and J dropped 4 bases, with 3 bases sitting between them. The CDR3 loop spans 13 amino acids. The CDR3 spells CASSQRGANVLTF. The CDR3 DNA follows: TGTGCCAGCAGCCAAAGAGGGGCCAACGTCCTGACTTTC.

This clonotype has a handful of counts. The chain recombines TRBV20-1 with TRBJ2-1; unclear D gene. The V end lost 1 base, the J end lost 4 bases, and 8 bases lay between the germline ends. CDR1 and CDR2 from the germline V gene are DFQATT and SNEGSKA (reference sequence). The CDR3 is 13 residues long. The CDR3 reads CSARGSRYNEQFF. The CDR3 DNA sequence: TGCAGTGCTAGAGGCTCACGTTACAATGAGCAGTTCTTC.

In its sample, this clonotype was seen many times. V usage is TRBV5-1 and J usage is TRBJ1-4; D is uncertain. Germline-derived CDR1 and CDR2 are SGHRS and YFSETQ. The CDR3 runs to 13 residues. With 5 bases removed from V and 0 bases from J, the gap between germline ends came to 5 bases. In DNA form, the CDR3 reads TGCGCCAGCAGGGAAGCAACTAATGAAAAACTGTTTTTT. This encodes CASREATNEKLFF.

The chain combines TRBV14 with TRBJ1-6; D gene ambiguous. The CDR3 sequence is 14 residues long. Trimming left V 3 bases short and J 13 bases short, with 16 bases between. The germline CDR1 and CDR2 sequences are SGHDN and FVKESK. DNA for the CDR3: TGTGCCAGCAGCCACTTCCGGGGTTCCGATCCCCTCCACTTT. This encodes CASSHFRGSDPLHF. Complete variable domain (other parts from reference TRBV14 and TRBJ1-6): EAGVTQFPSHSVIEKGQTVTLRCDPISGHDNLYWYRRVMGKEIKFLLHFVKESKQDESGMPNNRFLAERTGGTYSTLKVQPAELEDSGVYFCASSHFRGSDPLHFGNGTRLTVT.

The chain carries TRBV9 and TRBJ2-1; TRBD2 agrees at 10 bases. The CDR3 runs to 15 residues. V shed 0 bases and J 7 bases; nucleotides not matched to a gene: 4. Germline CDR1 SGDLS, CDR2 YYNGEE. The CDR3 region has the DNA TGTGCCAGCAGCGTAGGAGGTAGCGGGGGGAATGAGCAGTTCTTC. This codes for CASSVGGSGGNEQFF.

J is TRBJ2-5 and V is TRBV7-6; D is perhaps TRBD2 (6 bases). Trimming removed 0 bases from V and 4 bases from J, with 15 bases in between. Germline V gene data show CDR1 as SGHVS and CDR2 as FNYEAQ. CDR3 length: 16 residues. The CDR3 coding sequence is TGTGCCAGCAGCTTAGCTGTTCCGGGGGTGGTAGAGACCCAGTACTTC. Translation gives CASSLAVPGVVETQYF.

This clonotype was counted a few times. The rearrangement links TRBV12-3 or TRBV12-4 to TRBJ2-2, with D possibly being TRBD1 (5 bases). V was pared by 4 bases and J by 4 bases, with 10 bases between. The CDR3 is 14 residues long. CDR3 sequence: CASSSFDSTGELFF. In DNA form, the CDR3 reads TGTGCCAGCAGTTCCTTTGACAGCACCGGGGAGCTGTTTTTT.

Only a few counts were recorded for this clonotype. This rearrangement joins TRBV27 to TRBJ2-1, with 7 bases fitting TRBD1. Germline V gives CDR1 MNHEY, CDR2 SMNVEV (reference sequence). The CDR3 is 13 amino acids. After removal of 7 bases from V and 4 bases from J, the junction contained 4 bases not matched to a gene. Written as DNA, the CDR3 is TGTGCCAGCAAAAAGACAGGGTACAATGAGCAGTTCTTC. Amino acid sequence: CASKKTGYNEQFF.

This clonotype was detected many times. This chain connects TRBV7-3 to TRBJ2-7; D could derive from TRBD1 or TRBD2 (6 bases each). Per germline, CDR1 SGHTA and CDR2 FQGTGA. This CDR3 is built from 14 residues. V was cut by 5 bases and J by 2 bases, with 13 bases left in between. The CDR3 nucleotides read TGTGCCAGCAGCCCAGGGGACTTTACCTACGAGCAGTACTTC. Residues: CASSPGDFTYEQYF.

This chain joins TRBV27 and TRBJ2-3, with D possibly being TRBD1 (5 bases). Per germline, CDR1 MNHEY and CDR2 SMNVEV (reference sequence). The V gene lost 6 bases and the J gene lost 2 bases, with 12 bases spanning the gap. CDR3 length: 14 amino acids. The CDR3 nucleotides read TGTGCCAGCAGGCCAGGGTATTTCACAGATACGCAGTATTTT. Protein sequence: CASRPGYFTDTQYF.

This sequence joins TRBV11-3 and TRBJ2-1, with 9 bases lining up with TRBD1. This CDR3 comprises 15 residues. Germline-derived CDR1 and CDR2 are SGHNT and YENEEA. The ends lost 8 bases at V and 2 bases at J; junction bases unmatched: 7. CDR3 bases: TGTGCCAGCCAATTCGACAGGGGGGCCTACAATGAGCAGTTCTTC. This sequence encodes CASQFDRGAYNEQFF.